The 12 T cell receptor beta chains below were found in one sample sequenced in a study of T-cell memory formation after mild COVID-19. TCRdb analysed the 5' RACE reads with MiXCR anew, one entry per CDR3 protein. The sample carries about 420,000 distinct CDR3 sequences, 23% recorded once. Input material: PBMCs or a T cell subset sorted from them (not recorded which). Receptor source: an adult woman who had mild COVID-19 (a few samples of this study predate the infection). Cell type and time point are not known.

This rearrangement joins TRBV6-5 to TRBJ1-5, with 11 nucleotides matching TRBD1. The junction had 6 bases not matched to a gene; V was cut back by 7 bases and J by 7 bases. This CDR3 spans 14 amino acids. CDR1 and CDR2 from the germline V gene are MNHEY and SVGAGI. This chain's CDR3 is CASTRTGGGQPQHF. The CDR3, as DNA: TGTGCCAGCACCCGGACAGGGGGCGGGCAGCCCCAGCATTTT.

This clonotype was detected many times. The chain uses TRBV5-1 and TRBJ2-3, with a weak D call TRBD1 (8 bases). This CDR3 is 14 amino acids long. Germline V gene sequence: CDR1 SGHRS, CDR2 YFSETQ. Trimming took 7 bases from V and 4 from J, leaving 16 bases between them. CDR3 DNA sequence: TGCGCCAGCGCCCTACAGGGGGGGCCAGATACGCAGTATTTT. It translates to CASALQGGPDTQYF.

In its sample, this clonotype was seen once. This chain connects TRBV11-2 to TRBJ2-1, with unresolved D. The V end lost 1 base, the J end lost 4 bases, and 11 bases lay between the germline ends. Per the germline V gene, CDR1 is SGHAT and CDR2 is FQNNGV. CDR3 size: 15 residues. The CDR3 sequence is CASSLGRPAYNEQFF. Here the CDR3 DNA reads TGTGCCAGCAGCTTAGGGCGACCCGCTTACAATGAGCAGTTCTTC.

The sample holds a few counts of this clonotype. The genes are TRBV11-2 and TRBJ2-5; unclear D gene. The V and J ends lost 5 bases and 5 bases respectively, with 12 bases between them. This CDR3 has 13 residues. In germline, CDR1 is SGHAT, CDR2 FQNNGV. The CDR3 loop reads CASSGFQRETQYF. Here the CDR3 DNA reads TGTGCCAGCAGCGGGTTCCAACGGGAGACCCAGTACTTC.

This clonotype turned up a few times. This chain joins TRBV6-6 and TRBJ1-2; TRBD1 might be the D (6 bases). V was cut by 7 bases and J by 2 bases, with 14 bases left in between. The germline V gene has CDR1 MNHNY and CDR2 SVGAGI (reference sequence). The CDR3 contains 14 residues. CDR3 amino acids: CASNERGPNYGYTF. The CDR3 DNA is TGTGCCAGCAACGAGCGGGGGCCCAACTATGGCTACACCTTC.

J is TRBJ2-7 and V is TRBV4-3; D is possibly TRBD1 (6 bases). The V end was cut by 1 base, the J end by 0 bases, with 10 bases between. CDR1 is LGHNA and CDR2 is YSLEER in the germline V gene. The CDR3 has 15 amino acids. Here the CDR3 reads CASSQVWDTSYEQYF. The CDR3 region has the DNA TGCGCCAGCAGCCAAGTTTGGGACACCTCCTACGAGCAGTACTTC.

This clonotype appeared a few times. CDR3 sequence: CAWSLGVGYEAFF. For the CDR3, the DNA is TGTGCCTGGAGTTTGGGTGTGGGGTATGAAGCTTTCTTT. The chain is built from TRBV30 and TRBJ1-1; D is undetermined. CDR3 length equals 13 residues. From germline, CDR1 is GTSNPN and CDR2 SVGIG (reference sequence). V was clipped by 2 bases and J by 7 bases, with 14 bases between them.

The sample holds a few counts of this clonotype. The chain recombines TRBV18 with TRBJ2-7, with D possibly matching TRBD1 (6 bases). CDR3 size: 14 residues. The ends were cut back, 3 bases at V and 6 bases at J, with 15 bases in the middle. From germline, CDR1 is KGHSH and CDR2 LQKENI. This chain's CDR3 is CASSPPTGTSEQYF. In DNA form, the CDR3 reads TGTGCCAGCTCACCCCCTACAGGGACCAGCGAGCAGTACTTC.

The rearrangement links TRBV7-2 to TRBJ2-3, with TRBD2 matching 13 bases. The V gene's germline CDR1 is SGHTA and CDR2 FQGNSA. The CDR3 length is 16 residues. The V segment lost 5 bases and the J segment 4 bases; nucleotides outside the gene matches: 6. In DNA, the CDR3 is TGTGCCAGCAGCCCGGGGACTAGCGGGATTGCAGATACGCAGTATTTT. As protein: CASSPGTSGIADTQYF.

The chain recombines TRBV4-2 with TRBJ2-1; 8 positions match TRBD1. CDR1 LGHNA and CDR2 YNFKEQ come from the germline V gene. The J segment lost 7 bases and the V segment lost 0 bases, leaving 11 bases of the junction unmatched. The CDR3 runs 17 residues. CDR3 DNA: TGTGCCAGCAGCCAAGAGGTACACAGGGGGGCCTGGAATGAGCAGTTCTTC. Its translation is CASSQEVHRGAWNEQFF.

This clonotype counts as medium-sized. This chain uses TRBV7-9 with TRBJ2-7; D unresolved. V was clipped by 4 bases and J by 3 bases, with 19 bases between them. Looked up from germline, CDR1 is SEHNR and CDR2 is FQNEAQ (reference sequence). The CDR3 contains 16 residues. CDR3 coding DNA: TGTGCCAGCAGCTCGGGTTTGACTGGCACCCGCTACGAGCAGTACTTC. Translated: CASSSGLTGTRYEQYF. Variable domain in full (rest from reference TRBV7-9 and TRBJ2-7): DTGVSQNPRHKITKRGQNVTFRCDPISEHNRLYWYRQTLGQGPEFLTYFQNEAQLEKSRLLSDRFSAERPKGSFSTLEIQRTEQGDSAMYLCASSSGLTGTRYEQYFGPGTRLTVT.

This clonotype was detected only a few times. CDR3 DNA: TGTGCCAGCAGCTTATACGGCCAAGAGACCCAGTACTTC. Protein: CASSLYGQETQYF. This rearrangement joins TRBV7-2 to TRBJ2-5, with D unresolved. CDR3 length: 13 residues. The ends were cut back, 2 bases at V and 1 base at J, with 5 bases in the middle. Germline lookup yields CDR1 SGHTA and CDR2 FQGNSA.